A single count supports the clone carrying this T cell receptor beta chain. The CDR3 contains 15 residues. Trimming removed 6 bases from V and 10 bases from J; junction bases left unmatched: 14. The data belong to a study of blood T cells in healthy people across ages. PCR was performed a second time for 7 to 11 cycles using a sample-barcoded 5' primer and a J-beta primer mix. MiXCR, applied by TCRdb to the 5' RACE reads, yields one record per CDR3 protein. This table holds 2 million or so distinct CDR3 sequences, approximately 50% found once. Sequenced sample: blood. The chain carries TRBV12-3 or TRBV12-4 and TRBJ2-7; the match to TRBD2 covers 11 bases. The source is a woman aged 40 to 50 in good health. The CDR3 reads CASSTGTSGQEIQYF. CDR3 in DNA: TGTGCCAGCAGCACCGGGACTAGCGGACAAGAGATCCAGTACTTC.